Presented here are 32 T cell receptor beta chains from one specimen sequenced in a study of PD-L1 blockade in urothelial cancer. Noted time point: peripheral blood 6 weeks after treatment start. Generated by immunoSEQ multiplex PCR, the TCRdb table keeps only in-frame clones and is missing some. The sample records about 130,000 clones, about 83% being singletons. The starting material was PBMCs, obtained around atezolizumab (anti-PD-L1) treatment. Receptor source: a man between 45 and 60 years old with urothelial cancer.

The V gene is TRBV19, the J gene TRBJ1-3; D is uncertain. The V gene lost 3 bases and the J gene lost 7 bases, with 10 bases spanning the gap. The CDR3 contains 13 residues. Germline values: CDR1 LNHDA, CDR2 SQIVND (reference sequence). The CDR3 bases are TGTGCCAGTAGTATGTTACAATGGAACACCATATATTTT. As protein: CASSMLQWNTIYF.

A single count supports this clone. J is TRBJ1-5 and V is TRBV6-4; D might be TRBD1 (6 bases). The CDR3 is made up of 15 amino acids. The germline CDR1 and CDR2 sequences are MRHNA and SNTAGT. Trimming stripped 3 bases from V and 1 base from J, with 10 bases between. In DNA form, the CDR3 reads TGTGCCAGCAGTGAACAGGGCGGCAGCAATCAGCCCCAGCATTTT. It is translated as CASSEQGGSNQPQHF.

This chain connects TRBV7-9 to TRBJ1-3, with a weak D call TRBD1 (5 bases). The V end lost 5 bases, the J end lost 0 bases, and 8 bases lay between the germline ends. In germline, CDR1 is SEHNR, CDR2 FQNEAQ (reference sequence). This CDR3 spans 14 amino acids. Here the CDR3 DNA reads TGTGCCAGCAGCCTGACAGTCTCTGGAAACACCATATATTTT. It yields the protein CASSLTVSGNTIYF.

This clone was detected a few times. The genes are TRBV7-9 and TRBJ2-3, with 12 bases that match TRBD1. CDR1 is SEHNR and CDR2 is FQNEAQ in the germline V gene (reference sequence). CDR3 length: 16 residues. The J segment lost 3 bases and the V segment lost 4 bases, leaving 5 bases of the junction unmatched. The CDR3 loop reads CASSYGTGGSTDTQYF. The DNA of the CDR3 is TGTGCCAGCAGCTATGGGACAGGGGGCTCAACAGATACGCAGTATTTT.

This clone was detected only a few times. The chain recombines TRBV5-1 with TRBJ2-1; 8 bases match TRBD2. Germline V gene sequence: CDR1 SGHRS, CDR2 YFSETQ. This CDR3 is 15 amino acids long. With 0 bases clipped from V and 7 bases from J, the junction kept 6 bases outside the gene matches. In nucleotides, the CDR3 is TGCGCCAGCAGCTTGGCGGGAGGGCGGGGGAATGAGCAGTTCTTC. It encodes CASSLAGGRGNEQFF.

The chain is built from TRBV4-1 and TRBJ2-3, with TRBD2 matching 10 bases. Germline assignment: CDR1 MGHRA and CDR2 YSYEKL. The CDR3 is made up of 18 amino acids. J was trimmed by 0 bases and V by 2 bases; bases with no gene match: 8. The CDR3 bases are TGCGCCAGCAGCCAACAGCTAGCGGGAGACCCGAGCACAGATACGCAGTATTTT. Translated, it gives CASSQQLAGDPSTDTQYF.

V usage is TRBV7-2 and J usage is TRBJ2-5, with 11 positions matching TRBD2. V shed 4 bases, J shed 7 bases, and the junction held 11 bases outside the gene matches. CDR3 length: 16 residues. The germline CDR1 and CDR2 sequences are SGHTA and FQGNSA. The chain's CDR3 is CASSYILAGGRGTQYF. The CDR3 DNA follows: TGTGCCAGCAGCTACATCCTAGCGGGAGGTCGAGGGACCCAGTACTTC.

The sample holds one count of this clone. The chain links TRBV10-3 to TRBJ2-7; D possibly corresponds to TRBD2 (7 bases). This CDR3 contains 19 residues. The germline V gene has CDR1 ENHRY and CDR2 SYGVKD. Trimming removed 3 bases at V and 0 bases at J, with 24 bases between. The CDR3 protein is CAISEGGVVITESSYEQYF. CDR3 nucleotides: TGTGCCATCAGTGAAGGGGGGGTTGTTATCACGGAGAGCTCCTACGAGCAGTACTTC.

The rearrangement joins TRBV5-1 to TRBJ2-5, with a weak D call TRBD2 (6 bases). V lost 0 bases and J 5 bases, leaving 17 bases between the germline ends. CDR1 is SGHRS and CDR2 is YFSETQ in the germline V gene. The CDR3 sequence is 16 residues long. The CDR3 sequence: CASSLARPAEGETQYF. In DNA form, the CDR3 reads TGCGCCAGCAGCTTGGCCAGGCCCGCGGAGGGGGAGACCCAGTACTTC.

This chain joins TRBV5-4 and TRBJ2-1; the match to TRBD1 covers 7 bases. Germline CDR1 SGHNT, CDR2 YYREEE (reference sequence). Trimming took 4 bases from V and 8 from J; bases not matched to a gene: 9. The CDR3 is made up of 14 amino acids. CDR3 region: CASSRNTGADEQFF. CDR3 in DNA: TGTGCCAGCAGCCGGAACACAGGGGCGGATGAGCAGTTCTTC. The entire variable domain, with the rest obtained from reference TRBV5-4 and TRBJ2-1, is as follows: ETGVTQSPTHLIKTRGQQVTLRCSSQSGHNTVSWYQQALGQGPQFIFQYYREEENGRGNFPPRFSGLQFPNYSSELNVNALELDDSALYLCASSRNTGADEQFFGPGTRLTVL.

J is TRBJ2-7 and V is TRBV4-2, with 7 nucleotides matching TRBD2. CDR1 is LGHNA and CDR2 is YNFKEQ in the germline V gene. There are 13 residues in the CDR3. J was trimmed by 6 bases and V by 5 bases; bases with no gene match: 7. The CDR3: CASSGGSLAEQYF. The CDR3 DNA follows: TGTGCCAGCAGCGGCGGGAGCCTTGCCGAGCAGTACTTC.

The CDR3 nucleotides are TGTGCCAGCAGCCGTACTAGCGGGAGGTTCCATGAGCAGTTCTTC. Its protein product is CASSRTSGRFHEQFF. The chain uses TRBV5-8 and TRBJ2-1, with TRBD2 matching 12 bases. The V segment lost 4 bases and the J segment 8 bases; nucleotides outside the gene matches: 7. Germline V gene sequence: CDR1 SGHTS, CDR2 YDEGEE. The CDR3 totals 15 residues.

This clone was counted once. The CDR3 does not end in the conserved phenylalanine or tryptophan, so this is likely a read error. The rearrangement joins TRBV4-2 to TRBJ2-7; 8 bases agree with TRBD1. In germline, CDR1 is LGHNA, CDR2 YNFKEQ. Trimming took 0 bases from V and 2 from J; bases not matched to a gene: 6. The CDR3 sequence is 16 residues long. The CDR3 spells CASSQDLGTGAYEQYL. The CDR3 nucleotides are TGTGCCAGCAGCCAAGATCTCGGGACAGGAGCCTACGAGCAGTACCTC.

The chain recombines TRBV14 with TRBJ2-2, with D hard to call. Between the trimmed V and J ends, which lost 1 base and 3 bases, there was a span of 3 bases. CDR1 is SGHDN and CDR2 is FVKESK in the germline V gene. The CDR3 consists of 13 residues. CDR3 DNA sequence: TGTGCCAGCAGCCAAGTATACACCGGGGAGCTGTTTTTT. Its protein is CASSQVYTGELFF.

The CDR3 region has the DNA TGCGCCAGCAGCTTGGGGACTAGCGGGAGGGCAAATGAGCAGTTCTTC. This gives the protein CASSLGTSGRANEQFF. J is TRBJ2-1 and V is TRBV5-1; 15 bases line up with TRBD2. The germline V gene has CDR1 SGHRS and CDR2 YFSETQ. The length of the CDR3 is 16 residues. Losses at the gene ends were 0 bases for V and 7 bases for J; bases not matched to a gene: 2.

CDR3 bases: TGTGCCAGCAGTTCTCTGGTAGCGGGAGGTTACAATGAGCAGTTCTTC. Amino acids: CASSSLVAGGYNEQFF. The chain uses TRBV28 and TRBJ2-1; 10 bases line up with TRBD2. The trim removed 4 bases at V and 4 bases at J, leaving 7 bases unmatched. In germline, CDR1 is MDHEN, CDR2 SYDVKM. The length of the CDR3 is 16 residues.

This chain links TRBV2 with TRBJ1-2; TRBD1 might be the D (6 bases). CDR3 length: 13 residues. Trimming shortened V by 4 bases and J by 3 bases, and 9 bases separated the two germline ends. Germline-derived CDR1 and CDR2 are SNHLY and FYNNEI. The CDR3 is CASSVEGDYGYTF. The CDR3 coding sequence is TGTGCCAGCAGTGTAGAGGGGGACTATGGCTACACCTTC.

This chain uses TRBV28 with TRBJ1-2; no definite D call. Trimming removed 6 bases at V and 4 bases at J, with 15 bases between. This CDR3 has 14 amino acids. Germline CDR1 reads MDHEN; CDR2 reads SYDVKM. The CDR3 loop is CASSRISPSYGYTF. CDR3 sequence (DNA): TGTGCCAGCAGCCGCATATCCCCCAGCTATGGCTACACCTTC.

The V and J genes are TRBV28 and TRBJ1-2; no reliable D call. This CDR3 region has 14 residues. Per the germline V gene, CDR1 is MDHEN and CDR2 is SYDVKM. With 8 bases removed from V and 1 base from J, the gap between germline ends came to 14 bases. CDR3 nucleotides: TGTGCCAGCTCCCGGGAACTACATAACTATGGCTACACCTTC. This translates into CASSRELHNYGYTF.

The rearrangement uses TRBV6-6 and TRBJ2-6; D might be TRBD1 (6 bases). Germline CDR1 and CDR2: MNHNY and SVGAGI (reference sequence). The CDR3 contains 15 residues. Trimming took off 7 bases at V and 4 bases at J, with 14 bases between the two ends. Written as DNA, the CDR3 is TGTGCCAGCACCAACAGGGTGAGAGGGGCCAACGTCCTGACTTTC. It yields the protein CASTNRVRGANVLTF.

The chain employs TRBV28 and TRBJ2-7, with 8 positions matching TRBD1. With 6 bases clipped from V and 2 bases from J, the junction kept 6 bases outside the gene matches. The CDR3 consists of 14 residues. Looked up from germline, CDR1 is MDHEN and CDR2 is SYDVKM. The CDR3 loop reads CASRTGALTYEQYF. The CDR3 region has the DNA TGTGCCAGCAGGACAGGGGCCCTGACCTACGAGCAGTACTTC.

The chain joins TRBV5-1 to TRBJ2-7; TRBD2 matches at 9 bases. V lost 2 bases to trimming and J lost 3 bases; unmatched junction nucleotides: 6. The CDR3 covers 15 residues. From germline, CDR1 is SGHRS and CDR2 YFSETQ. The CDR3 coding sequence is TGCGCCAGCAGCTTTGTAGCGGGAGTCGACTACGAGCAGTACTTC. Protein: CASSFVAGVDYEQYF.

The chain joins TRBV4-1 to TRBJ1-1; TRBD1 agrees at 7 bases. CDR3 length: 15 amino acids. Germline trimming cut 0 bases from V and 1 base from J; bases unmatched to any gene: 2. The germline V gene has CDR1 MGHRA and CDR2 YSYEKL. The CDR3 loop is CASSQDEGANTEAFF. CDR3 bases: TGCGCCAGCAGCCAAGACGAGGGGGCGAACACTGAAGCTTTCTTT.

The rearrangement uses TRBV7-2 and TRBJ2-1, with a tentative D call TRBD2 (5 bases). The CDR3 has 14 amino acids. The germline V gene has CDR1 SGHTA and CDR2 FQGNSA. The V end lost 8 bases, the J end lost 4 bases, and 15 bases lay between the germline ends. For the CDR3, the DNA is TGTGCCAGCCGGGGTGGCAGGACGTACAATGAGCAGTTCTTC. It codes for CASRGGRTYNEQFF.

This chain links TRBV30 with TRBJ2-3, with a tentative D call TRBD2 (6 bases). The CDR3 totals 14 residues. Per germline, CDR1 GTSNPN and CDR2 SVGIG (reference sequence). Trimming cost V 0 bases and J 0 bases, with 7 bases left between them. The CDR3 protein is CAWSVEGSTDTQYF. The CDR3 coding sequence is TGTGCCTGGAGTGTGGAGGGAAGCACAGATACGCAGTATTTT.

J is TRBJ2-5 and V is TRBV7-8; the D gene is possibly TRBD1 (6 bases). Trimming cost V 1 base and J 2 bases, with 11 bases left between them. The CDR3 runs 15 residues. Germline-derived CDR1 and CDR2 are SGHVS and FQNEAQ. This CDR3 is CASSLVGAVQETQYF. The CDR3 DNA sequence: TGTGCCAGCAGCTTAGTGGGGGCAGTACAAGAGACCCAGTACTTC. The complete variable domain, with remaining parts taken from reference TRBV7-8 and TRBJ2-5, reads GAGVSQSPRYKVAKRGQDVALRCDPISGHVSLFWYQQALGQGPEFLTYFQNEAQLDKSGLPSDRFFAERPEGSVSTLKIQRTQQEDSAVYLCASSLVGAVQETQYFGPGTRLLVL.

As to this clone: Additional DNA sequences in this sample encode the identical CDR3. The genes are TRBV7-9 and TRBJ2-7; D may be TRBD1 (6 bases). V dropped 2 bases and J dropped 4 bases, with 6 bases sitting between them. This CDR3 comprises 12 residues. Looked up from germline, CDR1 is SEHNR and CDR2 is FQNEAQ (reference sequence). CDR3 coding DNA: TGTGCCAGCAGCTTAACAGGGTACGAGCAGTACTTC. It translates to CASSLTGYEQYF.

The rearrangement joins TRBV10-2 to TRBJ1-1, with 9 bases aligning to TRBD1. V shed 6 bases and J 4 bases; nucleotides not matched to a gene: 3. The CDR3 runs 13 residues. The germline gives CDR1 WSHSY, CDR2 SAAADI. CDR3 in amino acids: CASRTGGSTEAFF. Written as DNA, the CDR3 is TGCGCCAGCAGGACAGGGGGGTCCACTGAAGCTTTCTTT.

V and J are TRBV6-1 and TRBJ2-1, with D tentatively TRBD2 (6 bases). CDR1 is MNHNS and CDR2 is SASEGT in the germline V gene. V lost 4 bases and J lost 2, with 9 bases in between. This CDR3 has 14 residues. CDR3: CASSVGSAYNEQFF. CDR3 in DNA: TGTGCCAGCAGTGTCGGGAGTGCCTACAATGAGCAGTTCTTC.

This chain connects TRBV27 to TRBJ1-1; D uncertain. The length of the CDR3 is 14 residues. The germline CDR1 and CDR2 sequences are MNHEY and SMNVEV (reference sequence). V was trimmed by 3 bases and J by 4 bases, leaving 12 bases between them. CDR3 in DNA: TGTGCCAGCAGTTTCCGGGTATTGGGCACTGAAGCTTTCTTT. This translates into CASSFRVLGTEAFF.

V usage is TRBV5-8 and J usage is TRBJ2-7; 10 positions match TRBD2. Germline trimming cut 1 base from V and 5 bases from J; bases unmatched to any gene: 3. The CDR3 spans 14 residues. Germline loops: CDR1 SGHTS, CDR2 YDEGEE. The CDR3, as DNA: TGTGCCAGCAGCTTGACTAGCGGGATAAACGAGCAGTACTTC. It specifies CASSLTSGINEQYF.

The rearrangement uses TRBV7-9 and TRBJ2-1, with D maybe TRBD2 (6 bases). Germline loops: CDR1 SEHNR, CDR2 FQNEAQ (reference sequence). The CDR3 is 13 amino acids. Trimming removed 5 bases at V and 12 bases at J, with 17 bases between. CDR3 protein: CASSRDSELGQFF. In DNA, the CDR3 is TGTGCCAGCAGCCGGGACTCCGAGTTGGGGCAGTTCTTC.